Sequencing of this T cell receptor (beta chain) was carried out in a study of PD-1 blockade in classical Hodgkin lymphoma. Generated by immunoSEQ multiplex PCR, the TCRdb table keeps only in-frame clones and is missing some. The sample gives tens of thousands of clones, approximately 80% of which show up once; around 19% is in the top ten. The germline gives CDR1 GTSNPN, CDR2 SVGIG (reference sequence). The CDR3 sequence is 13 residues long. Trimming pared 6 bases from V and 2 bases from J, leaving 11 bases between. Described time point: cycle 4 day 1 (C4D1), after 5 to 7 weeks of nivolumab. In every patient, relapse followed autologous stem cell transplantation, while exposure to brentuximab vedotin differed.

The input for sequencing was peripheral blood mononuclear cells (PBMCs), taken before the fourth cycle of nivolumab. The receptor's source is a human donor with classical Hodgkin lymphoma. The V gene is TRBV30, the J gene TRBJ1-3; D may be TRBD1 (5 bases). In DNA form, the CDR3 reads TGTGCCTGCCAGGGAGTAGCTGGAAACACCATATATTTT. This codes for CACQGVAGNTIYF.